The 13 T cell receptor beta chains in this list originate from one sample, sequenced in a study of cytomegalovirus exposure and HLA in healthy donors (dated by TCRdb to 2016 to 2017). The method was the immunoSEQ multiplex PCR assay. A mixture of 60 forward primers for TCR Vbeta segments and 13 reverse primers for TCR Jbeta segments was used in the multiplex PCR. The source is immuneACCESS, and TCRdb retained only in-frame sequences with V and J called. Part of the clones is not carried over; for the studies checked, unresolved V genes explain less than half of this, and the remainder is unexplained. The table for this sample lists 90,000 or so clones; 60% to 80% of them were counted only once. Together, the top ten hold over 20% of the sample. Material for sequencing was PBMCs. The origin of the receptors is a woman aged 45-65 years in good health and CMV-seropositive.

The chain has TRBV6-5 and TRBJ2-1; TRBD1 agrees at 8 bases. V shed 7 bases, J shed 6 bases, and the junction held 8 bases outside the gene matches. Germline values: CDR1 MNHEY, CDR2 SVGAGI. The CDR3 covers 14 residues. The CDR3 reads CASTPTGDGNEQFF. CDR3 nucleotides: TGTGCCAGCACCCCGACAGGGGACGGCAATGAGCAGTTCTTC.

This chain links TRBV5-1 with TRBJ2-7; D is unresolved. The germline V gene encodes CDR1 SGHRS and CDR2 YFSETQ. Between the trimmed V and J ends, which lost 5 bases and 2 bases, there was a span of 14 bases. This CDR3 has 14 residues. CDR3: CASRAAAGTYEQYF. CDR3 sequence (DNA): TGCGCCAGCAGGGCGGCGGCTGGTACCTACGAGCAGTACTTC.

The V gene is TRBV6-1, the J gene TRBJ2-4, with a possible D match to TRBD2 (5 bases). Trimming took 5 bases from V and 4 from J, leaving 9 bases between them. Germline-derived CDR1 and CDR2 are MNHNS and SASEGT. This CDR3 has 13 amino acids. CDR3 coding DNA: TGTGCCAGCAGTTCGGGCGGGAAAAACATTCAGTACTTC. Translation gives CASSSGGKNIQYF.

The V and J genes are TRBV12-5 and TRBJ2-2; D call uncertain. Looked up from germline, CDR1 is LGHNT and CDR2 is FRNRAP. The ends were cut back, 2 bases at V and 1 base at J, with 8 bases in the middle. The CDR3 is 15 residues long. The CDR3 DNA is TGTGCTAGTGGTTTGAACAACGTGAACACCGGGGAGCTGTTTTTT. Amino acid sequence: CASGLNNVNTGELFF.

V and J are TRBV6-4 and TRBJ2-5; 7 bases line up with TRBD2. V shed 5 bases and J 1 base; nucleotides not matched to a gene: 4. CDR1 is MRHNA and CDR2 is SNTAGT in the germline V gene. This CDR3 contains 14 residues. CDR3 in amino acids: CASSPSGAQETQYF. CDR3 DNA sequence: TGTGCCAGCAGTCCCAGCGGGGCCCAAGAGACCCAGTACTTC.

The chain is built from TRBV10-1 and TRBJ1-1, with a possible D match to TRBD1 (6 bases). The V and J ends lost 3 bases and 4 bases respectively, with 15 bases between them. The CDR3 totals 15 residues. Germline CDR1 and CDR2: WNHNN and SYGVQD (reference sequence). The CDR3 reads CASSDRMGAITEAFF. CDR3 DNA sequence: TGCGCCAGCAGTGACCGTATGGGGGCAATCACTGAAGCTTTCTTT.

The rearrangement joins TRBV12-1 to TRBJ1-2; the table's D call of TRBD1 was not tested on the DNA. TRBV12-1 is a pseudogene locus. The CDR3 totals 15 residues. The CDR3 sequence is CASSRRPDRRTGYTF. Here the CDR3 DNA reads TGTGCCAGCAGCCGCAGGCCGGACAGGCGTACTGGCTACACCTTC.

The chain is built from TRBV19 and TRBJ1-4; 9 bases map to TRBD1. The V and J ends lost 8 bases and 5 bases, in that order; junction bases with no gene match: 6. In germline, CDR1 is LNHDA, CDR2 SQIVND (reference sequence). The CDR3 is 14 amino acids. CDR3 amino acids: CASQRGQGNEKLFF. CDR3 nucleotides: TGTGCCAGTCAAAGAGGACAGGGGAATGAAAAACTGTTTTTT.

The genes are TRBV11-2 and TRBJ2-3, with 8 bases that match TRBD2. V shed 5 bases and J 6 bases; nucleotides not matched to a gene: 10. The CDR3 has 15 residues. Germline CDR1 is SGHAT and CDR2 is FQNNGV. The DNA for the CDR3 is TGTGCCAGCAGCAACGGGACTAGAGTGTTCGATACGCAGTATTTT. This translates into CASSNGTRVFDTQYF.

The rearrangement links TRBV5-1 to TRBJ2-2; D uncertain. V was clipped by 3 bases and J by 6 bases, with 9 bases between them. The CDR3 totals 13 residues. Germline CDR1 is SGHRS and CDR2 is YFSETQ. CDR3 nucleotide sequence: TGCGCCAGCAGCTACCCCAAGCCCGGGGAGCTGTTTTTT. It codes for CASSYPKPGELFF. The full variable domain, with the rest looked up from reference TRBV5-1 and TRBJ2-2, is KAGVTQTPRYLIKTRGQQVTLSCSPISGHRSVSWYQQTPGQGLQFLFEYFSETQRNKGNFPGRFSGRQFSNSRSEMNVSTLELGDSALYLCASSYPKPGELFFGEGSRLTVL.

This rearrangement joins TRBV19 to TRBJ1-2; TRBD1 matches 8 bases. Germline trimming cut 5 bases from V and 8 bases from J; bases unmatched to any gene: 7. Germline loops: CDR1 LNHDA, CDR2 SQIVND (reference sequence). The CDR3 contains 13 residues. Here the CDR3 reads CASSPEDREGYTF. For the CDR3, the DNA is TGTGCCAGTAGTCCCGAGGACAGGGAGGGCTACACCTTC.

The V call is TRBV27, the J call TRBJ1-1; TRBD1 is a possible D gene (5 bases). This CDR3 comprises 12 residues. Germline V gene data show CDR1 as MNHEY and CDR2 as SMNVEV (reference sequence). The V end was cut by 11 bases, the J end by 3 bases, with 13 bases between. The CDR3 nucleotides are TGTGCCTGCGGGGCGATGTACACTGAAGCTTTCTTT. Translating it yields CACGAMYTEAFF.

The J gene is TRBJ1-5, the V gene TRBV30; the D gene is possibly TRBD1 (6 bases). The CDR3 has 16 residues. Germline V CDR1 and CDR2: GTSNPN, SVGIG (reference sequence). Trimming stripped 2 bases from V and 4 bases from J, with 18 bases between. The chain's CDR3 is CAWSSRGGGRNQPQHF. In nucleotides, the CDR3 is TGTGCCTGGAGTTCGAGAGGGGGGGGGAGAAATCAGCCCCAGCATTTT.